The rows below give T cell receptor beta chains drawn from one sample of a study of beta chain features in type 1 diabetes. Sequenced by immunoSEQ multiplex PCR; TCRdb stores in-frame clones only, minus some. The table has around 600,000 clones, around 12% seen once; the top ten hold around 0.12%. The sample consisted of naive CD4+ T cells from blood. These receptors were obtained from a man aged 30-40 years with type 1 diabetes. The CDR3 runs from the conserved cysteine through the conserved F or W. Each record gives: CDR3 DNA, CDR3 protein, D gene, clone size, J gene, V gene. A D gene is named only where the DNA matches it firmly. Clone size is given for some rows only: seen once, a few or many times, or a class if the clone is expanded.

CDR3 DNA: TGTGCCAGCAGTGCGGCTCAAGTGCAGCCCCAGCATTTT
CDR3 protein: CASSAAQVQPQHF
D gene: -
clone size: few
J gene: TRBJ1-5
V gene: TRBV2

CDR3 DNA: TGTGCCAGCAGCGTAGAGGCGGGGGGTTACAATGAGCAGTTCTTC
CDR3 protein: CASSVEAGGYNEQFF
D gene: TRBD2
clone size: -
J gene: TRBJ2-1
V gene: TRBV9

CDR3 DNA: TGCGCCAGCAGCCAAGATCCGGAGTTGCGTCAAGCTTTCTTT
CDR3 protein: CASSQDPELRQAFF
D gene: -
clone size: -
J gene: TRBJ1-1
V gene: TRBV4-3

CDR3 DNA: TGTGCCATCAGTGAGTCCTACAGTTTCGCCTACGAGCAGTACTTC
CDR3 protein: CAISESYSFAYEQYF
D gene: -
clone size: few
J gene: TRBJ2-7
V gene: TRBV10-3

CDR3 DNA: TGTGCCAGCAGCGTAGCTGTGGGGGGGGAGACCCAGTACTTC
CDR3 protein: CASSVAVGGETQYF
D gene: TRBD2
clone size: -
J gene: TRBJ2-5
V gene: TRBV9

CDR3 DNA: TGCGCCAGCAGCTTGTTCAGGGGGCATGGCTACACCTTC
CDR3 protein: CASSLFRGHGYTF
D gene: TRBD1
clone size: -
J gene: TRBJ1-2
V gene: TRBV5-1

CDR3 DNA: TGCAGCGTTGAAGTTGGGGCTAGGACAGATACGCAGTATTTT
CDR3 protein: CSVEVGARTDTQYF
D gene: -
clone size: -
J gene: TRBJ2-3
V gene: TRBV29-1

CDR3 DNA: TGTGCCAGCTTTAGGGCGCCGACAACCTATGGCTACACCTTC
CDR3 protein: CASFRAPTTYGYTF
D gene: -
clone size: -
J gene: TRBJ1-2
V gene: TRBV7-7

CDR3 DNA: TGTGCTAGTGGTCTTCCCCAGGACAGGGAAGAAGGCTACACCTTC
CDR3 protein: CASGLPQDREEGYTF
D gene: TRBD1
clone size: -
J gene: TRBJ1-2
V gene: TRBV12-5

CDR3 DNA: TGTGCCAGCAGCACTATTTTATCCGGGACTAGCGGCCTACAGTTCTTC
CDR3 protein: CASSTILSGTSGLQFF
D gene: TRBD2
clone size: -
J gene: TRBJ2-1
V gene: TRBV6-6

CDR3 DNA: TGTGCCAGCTCAGAACGGCAGGATGAGCAGTTCTTC
CDR3 protein: CASSERQDEQFF
D gene: -
clone size: -
J gene: TRBJ2-1
V gene: TRBV18

CDR3 DNA: TGTGCCAGCAGCCTGACAGGGATTACCTCACCCCTCCACTTT
CDR3 protein: CASSLTGITSPLHF
D gene: TRBD1
clone size: -
J gene: TRBJ1-6
V gene: TRBV7-8

CDR3 DNA: TGTGCCAGCACCCTTACAGGGGTCGACGAGCAGTACTTC
CDR3 protein: CASTLTGVDEQYF
D gene: TRBD1
clone size: -
J gene: TRBJ2-7
V gene: TRBV6-6

CDR3 DNA: TGTGCCAGCAGCGGAACCGGGACTAGGGGTTTTCAGCAGTACTTC
CDR3 protein: CASSGTGTRGFQQYF
D gene: TRBD2
clone size: -
J gene: TRBJ2-7
V gene: TRBV9

CDR3 DNA: TGCAGCGTTACACAGGGGGAGCAGCCCCAGCATTTT
CDR3 protein: CSVTQGEQPQHF
D gene: TRBD1
clone size: -
J gene: TRBJ1-5
V gene: TRBV29-1

CDR3 DNA: TGTGCCAGCAGTGAAGGCGGTGGCTACACCTTC
CDR3 protein: CASSEGGGYTF
D gene: -
clone size: -
J gene: TRBJ1-2
V gene: TRBV6-1

CDR3 DNA: TGTGCCAGCAGAGACAGGGGGTTGGAGCCCCAGCATTTT
CDR3 protein: CASRDRGLEPQHF
D gene: TRBD1
clone size: few
J gene: TRBJ1-5
V gene: TRBV2

CDR3 DNA: TGTGCCAGCAGCCCCAGGGGCAATCAGCCCCAGCATTTT
CDR3 protein: CASSPRGNQPQHF
D gene: -
clone size: few
J gene: TRBJ1-5
V gene: TRBV5-6

CDR3 DNA: TGTGCCAGCAGCTTAGGCCTAGATGAGCAGTTCTTC
CDR3 protein: CASSLGLDEQFF
D gene: -
clone size: few
J gene: TRBJ2-1
V gene: TRBV13

CDR3 DNA: TGTGCCTGGGGTCTACAGGGCCCCAATTCACCCCTCCACTTT
CDR3 protein: CAWGLQGPNSPLHF
D gene: -
clone size: few
J gene: TRBJ1-6
V gene: TRBV30

CDR3 DNA: TGTGCCAGCAGCTCTAACTGGGAGAATCAGCCCCAGCATTTT
CDR3 protein: CASSSNWENQPQHF
D gene: -
clone size: -
J gene: TRBJ1-5
V gene: TRBV7-9

CDR3 DNA: TGTGCCAGCAGCCCCCTGACTAGCGGGGGGGAGACCCAGTACTTC
CDR3 protein: CASSPLTSGGETQYF
D gene: TRBD2
clone size: few
J gene: TRBJ2-5
V gene: TRBV7-2

CDR3 DNA: TGTGCCAGCAGTCATGGGCGATCCAATCAGCCCCAGCATTTT
CDR3 protein: CASSHGRSNQPQHF
D gene: -
clone size: -
J gene: TRBJ1-5
V gene: TRBV27

CDR3 DNA: TGTGCCAGCAGTTCCCGACTATCAAGCACAGATACGCAGTATTTT
CDR3 protein: CASSSRLSSTDTQYF
D gene: -
clone size: -
J gene: TRBJ2-3
V gene: TRBV27

CDR3 DNA: TGTGCCAGCAGTCGGACTAGCGGGGGGGAGCCATGGGAGACCCAGTACTTC
CDR3 protein: CASSRTSGGEPWETQYF
D gene: TRBD2
clone size: -
J gene: TRBJ2-5
V gene: TRBV5-4

CDR3 DNA: TGTGCCAGCAGCCCCGACAGGGGAGGGAGGATTCAGTACTTC
CDR3 protein: CASSPDRGGRIQYF
D gene: -
clone size: few
J gene: TRBJ2-4
V gene: TRBV9

CDR3 DNA: TGTGCCAGCAGCGCCCACGGGGGACAGGGTATTGATGAGCAGTTCTTC
CDR3 protein: CASSAHGGQGIDEQFF
D gene: TRBD1
clone size: -
J gene: TRBJ2-1
V gene: TRBV9

CDR3 DNA: TGTGCCAGCAGCTTAGCGGGTTCTCTAACCAACGAGCAGTACTTC
CDR3 protein: CASSLAGSLTNEQYF
D gene: -
clone size: -
J gene: TRBJ2-7
V gene: TRBV7-9

CDR3 DNA: TGCGCCAGCAGCTTGGCGGAGGATACGCAGTATTTT
CDR3 protein: CASSLAEDTQYF
D gene: -
clone size: few
J gene: TRBJ2-3
V gene: TRBV5-1

CDR3 DNA: TGTGCCAGCAGCGATCGGACAGGGGTGGGCGATGAGCAGTTCTTC
CDR3 protein: CASSDRTGVGDEQFF
D gene: TRBD1
clone size: few
J gene: TRBJ2-1
V gene: TRBV13

CDR3 DNA: TGCGCCAGCAGCCCCCTAGCGGGGGGCGGGGATGAGCAGTTCTTC
CDR3 protein: CASSPLAGGGDEQFF
D gene: TRBD2
clone size: -
J gene: TRBJ2-1
V gene: TRBV5-1

CDR3 DNA: TGTGCCAGCAGTTACTCTGGGCAGGCGACCCTCTATGGCTACACCTTC
CDR3 protein: CASSYSGQATLYGYTF
D gene: -
clone size: few
J gene: TRBJ1-2
V gene: TRBV6-6

CDR3 DNA: TGTGCCAGCAGCTTGTCATCCCGCGAGCAGTACTTC
CDR3 protein: CASSLSSREQYF
D gene: -
clone size: few
J gene: TRBJ2-7
V gene: TRBV7-9

CDR3 DNA: TGTGCCAGTAGCGACTTACAGGGGATGGACAATCAGCCCCAGCATTTT
CDR3 protein: CASSDLQGMDNQPQHF
D gene: TRBD1
clone size: few
J gene: TRBJ1-5
V gene: TRBV19

CDR3 DNA: TGTGCCAGCTCATCCACCGGAGGAGCGGCCAGGCGGCAGTTCTTC
CDR3 protein: CASSSTGGAARRQFF
D gene: -
clone size: few
J gene: TRBJ2-1
V gene: TRBV18

CDR3 DNA: TGCAGCGGCCGGGAGGGTCCTAATGAAAAACTGTTTTTT
CDR3 protein: CSGREGPNEKLFF
D gene: -
clone size: -
J gene: TRBJ1-4
V gene: TRBV29-1

CDR3 DNA: TGTGCCAGCAGCGTAGACAATGAGCAGTTCTTC
CDR3 protein: CASSVDNEQFF
D gene: -
clone size: many
J gene: TRBJ2-1
V gene: TRBV9

CDR3 DNA: TGCGCCAGCGGATCGACAGATAACTATGGCTACACCTTC
CDR3 protein: CASGSTDNYGYTF
D gene: -
clone size: few
J gene: TRBJ1-2
V gene: TRBV5-1

CDR3 DNA: TGTGCCAGCAGTGACTCACCTACTCCGGGGACAGGGAATGGCTACACCTTC
CDR3 protein: CASSDSPTPGTGNGYTF
D gene: TRBD1
clone size: few
J gene: TRBJ1-2
V gene: TRBV25-1

CDR3 DNA: TGTGCCAGCTCACCACTGGACACCTCTGGAAACACCATATATTTT
CDR3 protein: CASSPLDTSGNTIYF
D gene: -
clone size: -
J gene: TRBJ1-3
V gene: TRBV18

CDR3 DNA: TGTGCCAGCAGCGTAGAACCTTCTAGGGGAGGCTATGGCTACACCTTC
CDR3 protein: CASSVEPSRGGYGYTF
D gene: -
clone size: -
J gene: TRBJ1-2
V gene: TRBV9

CDR3 DNA: TGTGCCAGCGCCCCGGGATCCACGTGGAACACCATATATTTT
CDR3 protein: CASAPGSTWNTIYF
D gene: -
clone size: few
J gene: TRBJ1-3
V gene: TRBV2

CDR3 DNA: TGCGCCAGCAGCTTGGCCCTCATACAGGTCCCCCACGAGCAGTACTTC
CDR3 protein: CASSLALIQVPHEQYF
D gene: -
clone size: -
J gene: TRBJ2-7
V gene: TRBV5-1

CDR3 DNA: TGCAGCGCGGGACTGTTCTTCAATGGCTACACCTTC
CDR3 protein: CSAGLFFNGYTF
D gene: -
clone size: -
J gene: TRBJ1-2
V gene: TRBV29-1